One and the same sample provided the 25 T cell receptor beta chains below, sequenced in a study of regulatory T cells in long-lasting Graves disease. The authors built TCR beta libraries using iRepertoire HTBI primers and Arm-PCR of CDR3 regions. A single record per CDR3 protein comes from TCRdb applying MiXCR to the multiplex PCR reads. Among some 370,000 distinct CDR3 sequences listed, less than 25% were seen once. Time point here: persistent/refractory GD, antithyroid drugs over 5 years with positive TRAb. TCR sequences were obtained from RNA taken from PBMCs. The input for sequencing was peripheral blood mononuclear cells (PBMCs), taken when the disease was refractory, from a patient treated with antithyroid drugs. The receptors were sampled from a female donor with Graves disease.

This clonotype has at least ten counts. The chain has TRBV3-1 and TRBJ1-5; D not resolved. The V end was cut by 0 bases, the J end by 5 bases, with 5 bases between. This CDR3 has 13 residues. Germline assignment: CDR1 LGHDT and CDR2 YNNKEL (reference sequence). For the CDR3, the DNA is TGTGCCAGCAGCCAAGAGAGGGATCAGCCCCAGCATTTT. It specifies CASSQERDQPQHF.

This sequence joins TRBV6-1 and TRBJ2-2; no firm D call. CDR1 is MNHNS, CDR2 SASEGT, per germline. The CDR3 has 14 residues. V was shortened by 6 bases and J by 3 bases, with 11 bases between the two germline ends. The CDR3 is CASSPERYTGELFF. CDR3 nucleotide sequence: TGTGCCAGCAGCCCAGAGAGGTACACCGGGGAGCTGTTTTTT.

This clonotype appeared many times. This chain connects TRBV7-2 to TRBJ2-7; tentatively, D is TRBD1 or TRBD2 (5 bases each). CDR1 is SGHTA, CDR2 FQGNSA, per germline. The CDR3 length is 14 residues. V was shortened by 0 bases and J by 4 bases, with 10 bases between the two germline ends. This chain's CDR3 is CASSLAMGEYEQYF. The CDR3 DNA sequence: TGTGCCAGCAGCTTAGCGATGGGGGAGTACGAGCAGTACTTC.

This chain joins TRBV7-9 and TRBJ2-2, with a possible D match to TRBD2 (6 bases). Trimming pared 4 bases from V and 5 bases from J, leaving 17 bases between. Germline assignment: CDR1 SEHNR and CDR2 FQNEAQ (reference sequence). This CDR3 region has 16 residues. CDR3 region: CASSSSGEGRTGELFF. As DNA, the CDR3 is TGTGCCAGCAGCTCTTCGGGGGAAGGGAGAACCGGGGAGCTGTTTTTT. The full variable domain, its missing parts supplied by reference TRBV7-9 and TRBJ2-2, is DTGVSQNPRHKITKRGQNVTFRCDPISEHNRLYWYRQTLGQGPEFLTYFQNEAQLEKSRLLSDRFSAERPKGSFSTLEIQRTEQGDSAMYLCASSSSGEGRTGELFFGEGSRLTVL.

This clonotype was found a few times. In DNA, the CDR3 is TGTGCCAGCAGCTTGAATTTTGGTGACGTCTATGGCTACACCTTC. This encodes CASSLNFGDVYGYTF. The V call is TRBV5-5, the J call TRBJ1-2; D gene ambiguous. The length of the CDR3 is 15 residues. Germline V gene data show CDR1 as SGHKS and CDR2 as YYEKEE (reference sequence). Trimming shortened V by 1 base and J by 4 bases, and 14 bases separated the two germline ends. Full variable domain (missing parts from reference TRBV5-5 and TRBJ1-2): DAGVTQSPTHLIKTRGQQVTLRCSPISGHKSVSWYQQVLGQGPQFIFQYYEKEERGRGNFPDRFSARQFPNYSSELNVNALLLGDSALYLCASSLNFGDVYGYTFGSGTRLTVV.

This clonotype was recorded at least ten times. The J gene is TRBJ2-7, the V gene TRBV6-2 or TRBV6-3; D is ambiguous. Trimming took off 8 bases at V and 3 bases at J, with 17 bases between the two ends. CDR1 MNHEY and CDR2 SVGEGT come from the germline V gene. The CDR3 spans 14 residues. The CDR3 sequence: CASSPAPKSYEQYF. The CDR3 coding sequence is TGTGCCAGCTCCCCGGCACCTAAGAGCTACGAGCAGTACTTC.

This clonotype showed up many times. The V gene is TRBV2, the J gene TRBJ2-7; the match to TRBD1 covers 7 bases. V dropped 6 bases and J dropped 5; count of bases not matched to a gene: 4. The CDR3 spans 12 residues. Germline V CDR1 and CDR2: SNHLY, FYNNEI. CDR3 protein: CASRTGFDEQYF. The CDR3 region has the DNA TGTGCCAGCAGGACAGGGTTCGACGAGCAGTACTTC.

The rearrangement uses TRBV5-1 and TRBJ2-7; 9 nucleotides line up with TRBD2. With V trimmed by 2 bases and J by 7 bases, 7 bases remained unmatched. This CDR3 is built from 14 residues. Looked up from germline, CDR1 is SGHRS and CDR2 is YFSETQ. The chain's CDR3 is CASSLLAGEAEQYF. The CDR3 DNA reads TGCGCCAGCAGCTTATTAGCGGGAGAGGCGGAGCAGTACTTC.

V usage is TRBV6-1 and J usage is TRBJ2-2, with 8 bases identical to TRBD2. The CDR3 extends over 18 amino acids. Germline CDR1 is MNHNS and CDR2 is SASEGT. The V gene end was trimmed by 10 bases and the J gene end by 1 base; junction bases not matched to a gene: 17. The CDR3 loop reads CATRTIAGPAQNTGELFF. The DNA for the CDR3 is TGTGCCACCAGAACAATAGCGGGACCAGCCCAGAACACCGGGGAGCTGTTTTTT.

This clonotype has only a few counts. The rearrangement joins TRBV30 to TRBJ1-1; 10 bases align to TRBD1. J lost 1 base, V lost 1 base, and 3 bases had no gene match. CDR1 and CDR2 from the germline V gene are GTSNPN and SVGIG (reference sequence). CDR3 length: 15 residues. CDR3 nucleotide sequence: TGTGCCTGGAGTGACCGACAGGGGGCGAACACTGAAGCTTTCTTT. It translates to CAWSDRQGANTEAFF.

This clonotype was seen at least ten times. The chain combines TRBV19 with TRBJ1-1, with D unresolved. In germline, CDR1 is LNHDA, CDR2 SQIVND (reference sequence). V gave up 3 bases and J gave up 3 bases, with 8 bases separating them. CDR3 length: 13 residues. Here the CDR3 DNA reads TGTGCCAGTAGTATCATCGTGGACACTGAAGCTTTCTTT. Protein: CASSIIVDTEAFF.

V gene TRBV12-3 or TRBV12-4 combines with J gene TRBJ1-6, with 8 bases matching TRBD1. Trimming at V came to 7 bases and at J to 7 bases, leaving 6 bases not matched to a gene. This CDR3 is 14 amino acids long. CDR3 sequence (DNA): TGTGCCAGCAAAGGACAGGGTTGGAATTCACCCCTCCACTTT. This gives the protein CASKGQGWNSPLHF.

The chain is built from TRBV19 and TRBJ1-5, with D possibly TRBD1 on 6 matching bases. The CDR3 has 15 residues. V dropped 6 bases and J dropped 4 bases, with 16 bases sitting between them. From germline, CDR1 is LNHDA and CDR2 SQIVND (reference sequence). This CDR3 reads CASRRQVEWNQPQHF. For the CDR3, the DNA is TGTGCCAGTAGAAGACAGGTGGAGTGGAATCAGCCCCAGCATTTT.

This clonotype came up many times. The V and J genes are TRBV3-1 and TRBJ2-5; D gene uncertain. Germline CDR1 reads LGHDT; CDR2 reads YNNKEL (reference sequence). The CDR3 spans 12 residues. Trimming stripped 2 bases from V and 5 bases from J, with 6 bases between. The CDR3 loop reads CASSQHSETQYF. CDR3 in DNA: TGTGCCAGCAGCCAACACTCTGAGACCCAGTACTTC.

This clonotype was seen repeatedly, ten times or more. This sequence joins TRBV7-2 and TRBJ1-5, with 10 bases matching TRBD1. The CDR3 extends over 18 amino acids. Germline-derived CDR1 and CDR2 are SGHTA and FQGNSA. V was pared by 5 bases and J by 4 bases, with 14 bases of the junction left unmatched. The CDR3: CASSPGGQGRLENQPQHF. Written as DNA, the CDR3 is TGTGCCAGCAGCCCGGGGGGACAGGGGAGGTTAGAAAATCAGCCCCAGCATTTT. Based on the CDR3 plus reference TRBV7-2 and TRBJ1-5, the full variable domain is GAGVSQSPSNKVTEKGKDVELRCDPISGHTALYWYRQSLGQGLEFLIYFQGNSAPDKSGLPSDRFSAERTGGSVSTLTIQRTQQEDSAVYLCASSPGGQGRLENQPQHFGDGTRLSIL.

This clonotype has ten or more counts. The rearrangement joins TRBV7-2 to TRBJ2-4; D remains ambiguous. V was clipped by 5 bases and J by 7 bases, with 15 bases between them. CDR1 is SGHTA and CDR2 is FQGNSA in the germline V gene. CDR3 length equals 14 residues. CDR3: CASSPNRADNIQYF. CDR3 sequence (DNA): TGTGCCAGCAGCCCGAACCGGGCCGACAACATTCAGTACTTC.

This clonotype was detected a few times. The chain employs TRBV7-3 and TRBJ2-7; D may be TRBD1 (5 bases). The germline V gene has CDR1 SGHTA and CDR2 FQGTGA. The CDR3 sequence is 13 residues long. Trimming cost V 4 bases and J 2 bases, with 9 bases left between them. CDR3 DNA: TGTGCCAGCAGCTCAGGGCCCACCTACGAGCAGTACTTC. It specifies CASSSGPTYEQYF.

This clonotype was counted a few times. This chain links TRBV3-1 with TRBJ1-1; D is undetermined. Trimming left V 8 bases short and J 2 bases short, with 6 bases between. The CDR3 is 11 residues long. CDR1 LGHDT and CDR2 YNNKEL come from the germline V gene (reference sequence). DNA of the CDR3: TGTGCCAGCCAAACCAACACTGAAGCTTTCTTT. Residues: CASQTNTEAFF.

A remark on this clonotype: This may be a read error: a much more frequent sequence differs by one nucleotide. The CDR3 DNA sequence: TGTGCCTGGAGTGTTGGCGGCCAAGTCTACGAGCAGTTCTTC. Amino acids: CAWSVGGQVYEQFF. J is TRBJ2-1 and V is TRBV30; D is undetermined. Germline lookup yields CDR1 GTSNPN and CDR2 SVGIG (reference sequence). Trimming left V 0 bases short and J 10 bases short, with 16 bases between. This CDR3 is 14 amino acids long.

The CDR3 nucleotides are TGTGCCAGCAGCTTGGACGGACAGGGGAACACTGAAGCTTTCTTT. Amino acid sequence: CASSLDGQGNTEAFF. The chain uses TRBV5-4 and TRBJ1-1, with 8 bases aligning to TRBD1. Germline V lookup: CDR1 SGHNT, CDR2 YYREEE (reference sequence). This CDR3 has 15 amino acids. V lost 0 bases to trimming and J lost 1 base; unmatched junction nucleotides: 2.

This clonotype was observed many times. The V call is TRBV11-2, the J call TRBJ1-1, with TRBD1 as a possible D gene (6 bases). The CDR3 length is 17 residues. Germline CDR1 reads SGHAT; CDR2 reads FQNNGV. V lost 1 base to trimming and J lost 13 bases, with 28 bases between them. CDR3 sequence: CASSLGGRTRPTGGDFF. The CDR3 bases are TGTGCCAGCAGCTTAGGGGGTCGAACTCGCCCGACAGGAGGGGATTTCTTT.

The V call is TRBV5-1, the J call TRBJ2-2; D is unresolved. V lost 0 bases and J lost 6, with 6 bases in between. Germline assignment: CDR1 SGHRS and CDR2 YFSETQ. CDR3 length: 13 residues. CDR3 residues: CASSLGAPGELFF. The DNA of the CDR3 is TGCGCCAGCAGCTTGGGAGCCCCCGGGGAGCTGTTTTTT.

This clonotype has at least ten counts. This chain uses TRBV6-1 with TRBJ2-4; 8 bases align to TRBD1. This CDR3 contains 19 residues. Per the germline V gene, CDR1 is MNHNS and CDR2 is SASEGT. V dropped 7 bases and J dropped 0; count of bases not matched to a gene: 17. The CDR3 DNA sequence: TGTGCCAGCAACCACTCCGGGGCAGGGGGCCAAATAGCCAAAAACATTCAGTACTTC. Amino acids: CASNHSGAGGQIAKNIQYF.

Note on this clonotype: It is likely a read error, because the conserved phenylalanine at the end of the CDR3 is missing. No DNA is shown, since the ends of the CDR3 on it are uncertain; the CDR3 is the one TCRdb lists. The CDR3 loop is CSARGFGR. The V and J genes are TRBV20-1 and TRBJ2-7. The CDR3 numbers 8 amino acids, ends counted. Germline CDR1 DFQATT, CDR2 SNEGSKA (reference sequence).

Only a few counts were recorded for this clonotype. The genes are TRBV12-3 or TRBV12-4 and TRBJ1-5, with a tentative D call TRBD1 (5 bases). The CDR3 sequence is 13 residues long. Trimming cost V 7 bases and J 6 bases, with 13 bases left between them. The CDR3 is CASTYQGGQPQHF. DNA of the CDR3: TGTGCCAGCACATACCAGGGAGGTCAGCCCCAGCATTTT.